Listed here are 31 T cell receptor beta chains from one sample, sequenced in a study of CD8 T cells in Susac syndrome. About 0.5 to 1 ug RNA was reverse transcribed with random hexamers. TCRdb processed the immunoSEQ multiplex PCR reads anew with MiXCR; each CDR3 protein has one entry. The sample has some 400,000 distinct CDR3 sequences; around 83% are singletons. The sample taken for sequencing was CD8+ T cells from PBMCs. These receptors all come from a human donor with multiple sclerosis.

This chain uses TRBV30 with TRBJ2-7; the D call may be TRBD1 or TRBD2 (7 bases each). The ends were cut back, 2 bases at V and 0 bases at J, with 17 bases in the middle. Germline values: CDR1 GTSNPN, CDR2 SVGIG (reference sequence). CDR3 length: 16 amino acids. The CDR3 loop reads CAWSLGSGGGSYEQYF. DNA for the CDR3: TGTGCCTGGAGTTTAGGATCAGGGGGGGGCTCCTACGAGCAGTACTTC. Full variable domain (remainder filled in from reference TRBV30 and TRBJ2-7): SQTIHQWPATLVQPVGSPLSLECTVEGTSNPNLYWYRQAAGRGLQLLFYSVGIGQISSEVPQNLSASRPQDRQFILSSKKLLLSDSGFYLCAWSLGSGGGSYEQYFGPGTRLTVT.

The chain joins TRBV19 to TRBJ1-5; no definite D call. V shed 3 bases and J shed 0 bases, with 9 bases lying between them. The CDR3 sequence is 15 residues long. Germline V gives CDR1 LNHDA, CDR2 SQIVND (reference sequence). CDR3 in DNA: TGTGCCAGTAGTATTCCGGGGATTAGCAATCAGCCCCAGCATTTT. Translation: CASSIPGISNQPQHF.

This rearrangement joins TRBV6-5 to TRBJ2-5, with TRBD2 matching over 7 bases. V gave up 2 bases and J gave up 2 bases; unmatched junction bases: 5. This CDR3 has 15 residues. CDR1 MNHEY and CDR2 SVGAGI come from the germline V gene. The CDR3 nucleotides are TGTGCCAGCAGTTACGGCTCTAGCGGACAAGAGACCCAGTACTTC. Encoded protein: CASSYGSSGQETQYF.

The chain links TRBV19 to TRBJ2-1, with D maybe TRBD2 (6 bases). Germline V gene sequence: CDR1 LNHDA, CDR2 SQIVND (reference sequence). Trimming left V 5 bases short and J 0 bases short, with 14 bases between. This CDR3 contains 16 residues. The CDR3 sequence: CASSPGAGFSYNEQFF. CDR3 nucleotides: TGTGCCAGTAGTCCGGGAGCCGGGTTCTCCTACAATGAGCAGTTCTTC.

The chain uses TRBV12-3 or TRBV12-4 and TRBJ1-4; no clear D gene. Between the trimmed V and J ends, which lost 6 bases and 5 bases, there was a span of 7 bases. There are 12 residues in the CDR3. CDR3 coding DNA: TGTGCCAGCAGGCACGAAAATGAAAAACTGTTTTTT. As protein: CASRHENEKLFF.

The chain employs TRBV5-1 and TRBJ2-1; D remains unclear. V lost 2 bases and J lost 5, with 11 bases in between. Germline-derived CDR1 and CDR2 are SGHRS and YFSETQ. The CDR3 sequence is 14 residues long. In nucleotides, the CDR3 is TGCGCCAGCAGCTTCGCAGGTCCGGACAATGAGCAGTTCTTC. Protein product: CASSFAGPDNEQFF. Full variable domain (remainder filled in from reference TRBV5-1 and TRBJ2-1): KAGVTQTPRYLIKTRGQQVTLSCSPISGHRSVSWYQQTPGQGLQFLFEYFSETQRNKGNFPGRFSGRQFSNSRSEMNVSTLELGDSALYLCASSFAGPDNEQFFGPGTRLTVL.

The V and J genes are TRBV6-1 and TRBJ2-1, with 12 bases that match TRBD2. There are 20 residues in the CDR3. Germline CDR1 is MNHNS and CDR2 is SASEGT. The V and J ends lost 6 bases and 8 bases, in that order; junction bases with no gene match: 23. The CDR3 reads CASRLTGLAGRDAQGYEQFF. In DNA form, the CDR3 reads TGTGCCAGCAGGCTGACAGGACTAGCGGGAAGGGACGCTCAGGGGTATGAGCAGTTCTTC.

J is TRBJ2-2 and V is TRBV4-1; maybe TRBD1 (5 bases). Germline V gives CDR1 MGHRA, CDR2 YSYEKL. This CDR3 has 16 residues. V was cut by 2 bases and J by 3 bases, with 13 bases left in between. DNA of the CDR3: TGCGCCAGCAGCCAACCTCGTCAGGGTGACACCGGGGAGCTGTTTTTT. Amino acids: CASSQPRQGDTGELFF.

This chain connects TRBV6-2 or TRBV6-3 to TRBJ2-1; possibly TRBD1 or TRBD2 for D (5 bases each). Germline V gene lookup returns CDR1 MNHEY and CDR2 SVGEGT. The ends were cut back, 0 bases at V and 8 bases at J, with 14 bases in the middle. The CDR3 loop spans 15 amino acids. The CDR3 region is CASSYSRTLGDEQFF. The CDR3 DNA follows: TGTGCCAGCAGTTACTCCAGGACGCTGGGGGATGAGCAGTTCTTC.

The genes are TRBV4-1 and TRBJ2-1, with D possibly matching TRBD2 (6 bases). This CDR3 comprises 17 residues. Germline V lookup: CDR1 MGHRA, CDR2 YSYEKL. Trimming pared 5 bases from V and 1 base from J, leaving 18 bases between. The CDR3 DNA reads as TGCGCCAGCAGCGAGACAGTTCTGGCGGGGTCCTACAATGAGCAGTTCTTC. Its protein is CASSETVLAGSYNEQFF.

This sequence joins TRBV27 and TRBJ2-5; the D gene is possibly TRBD2 (5 bases). Germline V gene lookup returns CDR1 MNHEY and CDR2 SMNVEV (reference sequence). V was pared by 5 bases and J by 5 bases, with 24 bases between. The CDR3 length is 17 residues. The DNA of the CDR3 is TGTGCCAGCAGTCCACTCACATCCGGACCCTGGGAGGAGACCCAGTACTTC. It yields the protein CASSPLTSGPWEETQYF.

The chain recombines TRBV20-1 with TRBJ1-1, with 8 positions matching TRBD1. Germline CDR1 reads DFQATT; CDR2 reads SNEGSKA (reference sequence). The V gene end was trimmed by 1 base and the J gene end by 0 bases; junction bases not matched to a gene: 7. The CDR3 has 16 amino acids. The CDR3 DNA reads TGCAGTGCTAGAGCTTCAGGGGGCCTTCTGAACACTGAAGCTTTCTTT. It specifies CSARASGGLLNTEAFF.

The rearrangement joins TRBV7-6 to TRBJ2-5; perhaps TRBD1 as D (6 bases). Germline values: CDR1 SGHVS, CDR2 FNYEAQ. The germline V and J ends were trimmed by 5 bases and 5 bases, with 18 bases remaining between them. The CDR3 loop spans 15 amino acids. The CDR3 loop reads CASSPLPLRGETQYF. For the CDR3, the DNA is TGTGCCAGCAGCCCCCTTCCGTTAAGGGGGGAGACCCAGTACTTC.

Here the CDR3 reads CASSISFGVFGYTF. The DNA of the CDR3 is TGTGCCAGTAGTATTTCGTTTGGGGTCTTTGGCTACACCTTC. The chain combines TRBV19 with TRBJ1-2; D uncertain. Germline V lookup: CDR1 LNHDA, CDR2 SQIVND (reference sequence). The CDR3 totals 14 residues. Between the trimmed V and J ends, which lost 3 bases and 7 bases, there was a span of 15 bases.

The count of this clonotype is one. The chain uses TRBV5-1 and TRBJ2-1; 7 bases map to TRBD1. The CDR3 is 12 amino acids. Germline V gene sequence: CDR1 SGHRS, CDR2 YFSETQ. Losses at the gene ends were 5 bases for V and 6 bases for J; bases not matched to a gene: 2. Written as DNA, the CDR3 is TGCGCCAGCAGAGGGACAGTCAATGAGCAGTTCTTC. Translated, it gives CASRGTVNEQFF.

J is TRBJ2-1 and V is TRBV6-1; D perhaps matches TRBD2 (7 bases). The V end was cut by 6 bases, the J end by 1 base, with 16 bases between. Germline V gene lookup returns CDR1 MNHNS and CDR2 SASEGT. The CDR3 length is 16 residues. CDR3 coding DNA: TGTGCCAGCAGCCCTGGGGGGGGCTCTTCCTACAATGAGCAGTTCTTC. It yields the protein CASSPGGGSSYNEQFF.

About this clonotype itself: The junction departs from the called germline gene at one end, perhaps through a read error. The gene calls are TRBV7-8 and TRBJ1-2, with D hard to call. The CDR3 spans 16 residues. In germline, CDR1 is SGHVS, CDR2 FQNEAQ. CDR3 DNA sequence: TGTGCCAGCAGCCTAGCGCCCCACGAGGTGCGGTATGGCTACACCTTC. Translating it yields CASSLAPHEVRYGYTF.

J is TRBJ2-2 and V is TRBV30; no clear D. V gave up 3 bases and J gave up 8 bases, with 10 bases separating them. From germline, CDR1 is GTSNPN and CDR2 SVGIG (reference sequence). The CDR3 extends over 12 amino acids. CDR3 sequence (DNA): TGTGCCTGGAGCCCGTCCCGGGGGGAGCTGTTTTTT. It encodes CAWSPSRGELFF.

The CDR3 nucleotides are TGCAGCGTCGACGCGGGGGGCTACGAGCAGTACTTC. This translates into CSVDAGGYEQYF. The chain carries TRBV29-1 and TRBJ2-7; 8 nucleotides line up with TRBD2. V trimming: 6 bases; J trimming: 3 bases; junction bases outside the gene matches: 4. The CDR3 contains 12 residues. In germline, CDR1 is SQVTM, CDR2 ANQGSEA.

The chain couples TRBV28 to TRBJ2-2, with 10 bases lining up with TRBD2. CDR3 size: 16 residues. Germline V gives CDR1 MDHEN, CDR2 SYDVKM. The V gene end was trimmed by 3 bases and the J gene end by 6 bases; junction bases not matched to a gene: 7. CDR3 loop: CASSLVSGGPPGELFF. The CDR3 DNA is TGTGCCAGCAGTTTGGTTAGCGGGGGGCCTCCCGGGGAGCTGTTTTTT.

The gene calls are TRBV6-1 and TRBJ2-2; 7 bases are shared with TRBD2. This CDR3 comprises 16 residues. V lost 5 bases to trimming and J lost 3 bases; unmatched junction nucleotides: 9. Germline V CDR1 and CDR2: MNHNS, SASEGT. Here the CDR3 DNA reads TGTGCCAGCAGTCCCGTGGGAGGGAGGGACACCGGGGAGCTGTTTTTT. It specifies CASSPVGGRDTGELFF.

This clonotype was picked up one time. V gene TRBV18 combines with J gene TRBJ1-1, with a possible D match to TRBD1 (6 bases). V lost 3 bases and J lost 5, with 10 bases in between. This CDR3 comprises 13 residues. Germline assignment: CDR1 KGHSH and CDR2 LQKENI. CDR3 loop: CASSPGGQTEAFF. For the CDR3, the DNA is TGTGCCAGCTCACCGGGGGGGCAAACTGAAGCTTTCTTT. The whole variable domain, remainder taken from reference TRBV18 and TRBJ1-1, is NAGVMQNPRHLVRRRGQEARLRCSPMKGHSHVYWYRQLPEEGLKFMVYLQKENIIDESGMPKERFSAEFPKEGPSILRIQQVVRGDSAAYFCASSPGGQTEAFFGQGTRLTVV.

This chain connects TRBV27 to TRBJ2-3, with no clear D. Germline CDR1 is MNHEY and CDR2 is SMNVEV (reference sequence). V shed 2 bases and J shed 4 bases, with 13 bases lying between them. The CDR3 consists of 15 residues. CDR3 coding DNA: TGTGCCAGCAGTTTAATGGTAGAATACGCAGATACGCAGTATTTT. Protein sequence: CASSLMVEYADTQYF.

The chain recombines TRBV9 with TRBJ2-7, with 7 bases lining up with TRBD2. The germline CDR1 and CDR2 sequences are SGDLS and YYNGEE. There are 14 residues in the CDR3. J lost 7 bases, V lost 5 bases, and 12 bases had no gene match. This CDR3 reads CASSPSGLLREQYF. The CDR3 DNA reads TGTGCCAGCAGTCCTAGCGGATTGCTGAGGGAGCAGTACTTC.

This clonotype was seen more than once but under ten times. The chain links TRBV19 to TRBJ2-7; 7 bases map to TRBD1. Germline V gene sequence: CDR1 LNHDA, CDR2 SQIVND (reference sequence). The junction had 3 bases not matched to a gene; V was cut back by 5 bases and J by 2 bases. The CDR3 has 13 amino acids. CDR3 sequence: CASSVGTAYEQYF. CDR3 in DNA: TGTGCCAGTAGTGTAGGGACAGCCTACGAGCAGTACTTC.

This rearrangement joins TRBV6-5 to TRBJ2-7; D possibly corresponds to TRBD2 (5 bases). Germline assignment: CDR1 MNHEY and CDR2 SVGAGI. CDR3 length: 17 residues. V was cut by 0 bases and J by 0 bases, with 15 bases left in between. CDR3 bases: TGTGCCAGCAGTTACTCCGCCGGCCTTGGGAGCTCCTACGAGCAGTACTTC. Translating gives CASSYSAGLGSSYEQYF.

The gene calls are TRBV5-1 and TRBJ1-3, with D perhaps matching TRBD1 (6 bases). Germline lookup yields CDR1 SGHRS and CDR2 YFSETQ. V was trimmed by 3 bases and J by 0 bases, leaving 13 bases between them. There are 16 residues in the CDR3. The DNA for the CDR3 is TGCGCCAGCAGCTACCGACAGGTAGACTCTGGAAACACCATATATTTT. Its translation: CASSYRQVDSGNTIYF. Based on the CDR3 plus reference TRBV5-1 and TRBJ1-3, the full variable domain is KAGVTQTPRYLIKTRGQQVTLSCSPISGHRSVSWYQQTPGQGLQFLFEYFSETQRNKGNFPGRFSGRQFSNSRSEMNVSTLELGDSALYLCASSYRQVDSGNTIYFGEGSWLTVV.

The rearrangement joins TRBV6-4 to TRBJ1-1, with D possibly matching TRBD1 (5 bases). The V end lost 3 bases, the J end lost 2 bases, and 13 bases lay between the germline ends. Germline V gene sequence: CDR1 MRHNA, CDR2 SNTAGT. CDR3 length: 15 residues. CDR3 residues: CASSDTGALNTEAFF. The CDR3 DNA reads TGTGCCAGCAGTGATACCGGGGCTCTCAACACTGAAGCTTTCTTT.

The chain uses TRBV12-5 and TRBJ2-1; no clear D. The CDR3 sequence is 13 residues long. Trimming removed 0 bases from V and 6 bases from J, with 6 bases in between. Germline V gene data show CDR1 as LGHNT and CDR2 as FRNRAP. The CDR3 nucleotides read TGTGCTAGTGGTTTGGTGACGGGCAATGAGCAGTTCTTC. Amino acid sequence: CASGLVTGNEQFF.

This rearrangement joins TRBV11-2 to TRBJ2-7; D is tentatively TRBD1 or TRBD2 (5 bases each). The V and J ends lost 1 base and 0 bases respectively, with 19 bases between them. The CDR3 sequence is 18 residues long. Germline values: CDR1 SGHAT, CDR2 FQNNGV. The CDR3 here is CASSLGPLRDGLSYEQYF. The CDR3 DNA is TGTGCCAGCAGCTTAGGCCCCCTCCGGGACGGCCTCTCCTACGAGCAGTACTTC.

This clonotype was observed once. The chain has TRBV29-1 and TRBJ2-7; D is possibly TRBD1 (5 bases). Per the germline V gene, CDR1 is SQVTM and CDR2 is ANQGSEA. Trimming left V 1 base short and J 2 bases short, with 9 bases between. CDR3 length: 13 residues. CDR3 sequence (DNA): TGCAGCGTTGAAGGTGCGGACACCTACGAGCAGTACTTC. Its protein is CSVEGADTYEQYF.